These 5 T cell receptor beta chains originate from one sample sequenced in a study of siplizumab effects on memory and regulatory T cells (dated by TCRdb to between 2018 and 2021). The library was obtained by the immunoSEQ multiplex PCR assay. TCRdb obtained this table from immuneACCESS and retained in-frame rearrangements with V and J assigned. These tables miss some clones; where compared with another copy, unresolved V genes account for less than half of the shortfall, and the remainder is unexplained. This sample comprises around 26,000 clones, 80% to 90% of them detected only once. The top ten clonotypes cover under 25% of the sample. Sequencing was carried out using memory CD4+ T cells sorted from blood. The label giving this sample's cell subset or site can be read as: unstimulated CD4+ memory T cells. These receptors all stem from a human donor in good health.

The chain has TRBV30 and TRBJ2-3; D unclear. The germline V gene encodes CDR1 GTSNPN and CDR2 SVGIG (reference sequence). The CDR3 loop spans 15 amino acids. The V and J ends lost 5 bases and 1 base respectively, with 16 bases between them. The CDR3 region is CAWGEQNLRTDTQYF. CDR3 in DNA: TGTGCCTGGGGTGAGCAGAATTTACGCACAGATACGCAGTATTTT. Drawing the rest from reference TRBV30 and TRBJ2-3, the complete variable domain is SQTIHQWPATLVQPVGSPLSLECTVEGTSNPNLYWYRQAAGRGLQLLFYSVGIGQISSEVPQNLSASRPQDRQFILSSKKLLLSDSGFYLCAWGEQNLRTDTQYFGPGTRLTVL.

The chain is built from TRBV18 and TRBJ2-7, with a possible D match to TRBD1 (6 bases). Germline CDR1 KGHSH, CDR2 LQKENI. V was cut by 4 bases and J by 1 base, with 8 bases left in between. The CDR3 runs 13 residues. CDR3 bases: TGTGCCAGCTCACGTGGACAGTCCTACGAGCAGTACTTC. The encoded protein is CASSRGQSYEQYF.

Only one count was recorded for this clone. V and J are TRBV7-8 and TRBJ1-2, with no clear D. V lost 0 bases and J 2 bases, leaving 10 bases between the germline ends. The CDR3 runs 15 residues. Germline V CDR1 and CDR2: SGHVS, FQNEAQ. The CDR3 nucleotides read TGTGCCAGCAGCTTAGCGGACGGACCCAACTATGGCTACACCTTC. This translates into CASSLADGPNYGYTF.

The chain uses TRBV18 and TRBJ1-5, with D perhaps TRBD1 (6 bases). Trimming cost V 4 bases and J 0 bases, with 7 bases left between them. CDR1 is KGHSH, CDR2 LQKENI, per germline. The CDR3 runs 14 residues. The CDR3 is CASSQGGSNQPQHF. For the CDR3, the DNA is TGTGCCAGCTCACAGGGGGGTAGCAATCAGCCCCAGCATTTT.

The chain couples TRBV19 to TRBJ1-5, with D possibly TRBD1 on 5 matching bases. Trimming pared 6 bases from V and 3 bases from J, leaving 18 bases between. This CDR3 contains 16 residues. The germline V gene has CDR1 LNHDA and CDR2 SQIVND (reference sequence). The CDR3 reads CASSPGSGAINQPQHF. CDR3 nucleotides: TGTGCCAGTAGCCCGGGGTCCGGGGCTATCAATCAGCCCCAGCATTTT. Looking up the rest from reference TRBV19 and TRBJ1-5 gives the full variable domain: DGGITQSPKYLFRKEGQNVTLSCEQNLNHDAMYWYRQDPGQGLRLIYYSQIVNDFQKGDIAEGYSVSREKKESFPLTVTSAQKNPTAFYLCASSPGSGAINQPQHFGDGTRLSIL.